One sample yielded the 22 T cell receptor beta chains listed below, sequenced in a study of blood T cells in healthy people across ages. Primers used in a second PCR of roughly 6 to 11 cycles were a sample-barcoded 5' primer and a J-beta primer mix. TCRdb recomputed calls from the 5' RACE reads with MiXCR, one row per CDR3 protein. The table lists 1,500,000 or so distinct CDR3 sequences, roughly 59% of them singletons, with roughly 7% in the top ten. Sequences were obtained from blood. Receptors originate from a man in his late teens or twenties in good health.

In the case of this clonotype: Relative to the germline gene, one junction end is altered; a read error may explain this. J is TRBJ2-2 and V is TRBV9; TRBD2 matches at 7 bases. The CDR3 runs to 14 residues. CDR1 and CDR2 from the germline V gene are SGDLS and YYNGEE. This CDR3 is CTSSPWGGTGELFF. DNA of the CDR3: TGTACCAGCAGCCCGTGGGGGGGCACCGGGGAGCTGTTTTTT.

The gene calls are TRBV6-5 and TRBJ2-2; 8 positions match TRBD2. CDR3 length: 21 amino acids. The junction had 15 bases not matched to a gene; V was cut back by 0 bases and J by 0 bases. From germline, CDR1 is MNHEY and CDR2 SVGAGI. As DNA, the CDR3 is TGTGCCAGCAGTTACTCGTTTCTGAGCGGGAGATTAGCGACGAACACCGGGGAGCTGTTTTTT. It is translated as CASSYSFLSGRLATNTGELFF.

The chain employs TRBV7-6 and TRBJ1-2; TRBD1 matches 10 bases. J lost 13 bases, V lost 5 bases, and 4 bases had no gene match. CDR3 length equals 11 residues. CDR1 and CDR2 (germline): SGHVS, FNYEAQ. In DNA, the CDR3 is TGTGCCAGCAGCAGAGACAGGGGGCTCACCTTC. Its protein is CASSRDRGLTF.

In its sample, this clonotype was seen a few times. The CDR3 coding sequence is TGTGCCACCAGTGATACACAGACGAACACTGAAGCTTTCTTT. Encoded protein: CATSDTQTNTEAFF. The chain links TRBV24-1 to TRBJ1-1; the D is unclear. V lost 3 bases, J lost 1 base, and 8 bases lay in between. The CDR3 is made up of 14 amino acids. Germline-derived CDR1 and CDR2 are KGHDR and SFDVKD.

The chain combines TRBV4-1 with TRBJ2-6; D call uncertain. This CDR3 is 13 amino acids long. Germline V gene lookup returns CDR1 MGHRA and CDR2 YSYEKL. V was clipped by 4 bases and J by 8 bases, with 9 bases between them. The CDR3 reads CASSPSPSNVLTF. CDR3 DNA sequence: TGCGCCAGCAGCCCCTCCCCGTCCAACGTCCTGACTTTC.

The V gene is TRBV4-1, the J gene TRBJ1-3; weak D call: TRBD1 (5 bases). CDR1 is MGHRA and CDR2 is YSYEKL in the germline V gene. The CDR3 length is 16 residues. The germline V and J ends were trimmed by 1 base and 0 bases, with 10 bases remaining between them. The CDR3 protein is CASSQGPGDSGNTIYF. CDR3 nucleotides: TGCGCCAGCAGCCAAGGACCGGGGGACTCTGGAAACACCATATATTTT.

In the case of this clonotype: The junction shows a germline mismatch at one end, possibly a read error. The V gene is TRBV7-9, the J gene TRBJ2-3; 9 nucleotides align to TRBD1. CDR1 and CDR2 from the germline V gene are SEHNR and FQNEAQ (reference sequence). This CDR3 has 14 residues. The CDR3 loop is CVSSLGQGRDTQYF. DNA of the CDR3: TGTGTCAGCAGCTTGGGACAGGGAAGAGATACGCAGTATTTT. Variable domain in full (rest from reference TRBV7-9 and TRBJ2-3): DTGVSQNPRHKITKRGQNVTFRCDPISEHNRLYWYRQTLGQGPEFLTYFQNEAQLEKSRLLSDRFSAERPKGSFSTLEIQRTEQGDSAMYLCVSSLGQGRDTQYFGPGTRLTVL.

The V gene is TRBV28, the J gene TRBJ2-3, with D possibly matching TRBD1 (5 bases). CDR1 is MDHEN and CDR2 is SYDVKM in the germline V gene. This CDR3 has 15 residues. Trimming took off 3 bases at V and 0 bases at J, with 10 bases between the two ends. The CDR3 spells CASSFGASSTDTQYF. CDR3 nucleotide sequence: TGTGCCAGCAGTTTTGGGGCATCTAGCACAGATACGCAGTATTTT.

Remarks on this clonotype: At one end the junction does not follow the germline gene, possibly because of a read error. The chain links TRBV10-3 to TRBJ1-5; 7 positions match TRBD1. The CDR3 length is 13 residues. CDR1 and CDR2 (germline): ENHRY, SYGVKD. In nucleotides, the CDR3 is TGTGCCATCAGCGGGACAGATAATCACCCCCAGCATTTT. Translated, it gives CAISGTDNHPQHF.

This clonotype was seen only a few times. J is TRBJ2-5 and V is TRBV25-1; D might be TRBD2 (5 bases). The V gene's germline CDR1 is MGHDK and CDR2 SYGVNS. V lost 5 bases, J lost 5 bases, and 12 bases lay in between. CDR3 length equals 13 residues. The CDR3 coding sequence is TGTGCCAGCAGTTTTACGGGATATGAGACCCAGTACTTC. This codes for CASSFTGYETQYF.

The chain carries TRBV7-9 and TRBJ2-7, with D unresolved. The CDR3 has 13 residues. The germline gives CDR1 SEHNR, CDR2 FQNEAQ (reference sequence). The V and J ends lost 0 bases and 4 bases respectively, with 7 bases between them. CDR3: CASSLASWYEQYF. CDR3 nucleotide sequence: TGTGCCAGCAGCTTAGCGTCCTGGTACGAGCAGTACTTC.

Here the CDR3 reads CASRIPTGGAYGYTF. DNA of the CDR3: TGTGCCAGCAGGATACCTACCGGGGGAGCCTATGGCTACACCTTC. The chain combines TRBV6-1 with TRBJ1-2; weak D call: TRBD1 (5 bases). Trimming cost V 6 bases and J 4 bases, with 18 bases left between them. Per the germline V gene, CDR1 is MNHNS and CDR2 is SASEGT. The CDR3 totals 15 residues.

The rearrangement uses TRBV7-8 and TRBJ1-1, with D perhaps matching TRBD1 (6 bases). This CDR3 comprises 17 residues. The germline V and J ends were trimmed by 1 base and 0 bases, with 15 bases remaining between them. The germline V gene encodes CDR1 SGHVS and CDR2 FQNEAQ. DNA of the CDR3: TGTGCCAGCAGCTTAGGGACAGTCCCAGTACTGAACACTGAAGCTTTCTTT. This codes for CASSLGTVPVLNTEAFF.

As regards this clonotype: The junction departs from germline at one end; a sequencing error may be responsible. V and J are TRBV4-2 and TRBJ2-3; 12 bases line up with TRBD2. The CDR3 sequence is 16 residues long. CDR1 LGHNA and CDR2 YNFKEQ come from the germline V gene. CDR3: CASSTLAGGSTDTRYF. The CDR3 DNA is TGTGCCAGCAGCACACTAGCGGGGGGTAGCACAGATACGCGGTATTTT.

This rearrangement joins TRBV29-1 to TRBJ1-1, with TRBD1 matching 7 bases. The junction had 8 bases not matched to a gene; V was cut back by 7 bases and J by 0 bases. Germline CDR1 is SQVTM and CDR2 is ANQGSEA. The CDR3 runs to 14 residues. The CDR3 protein is CSAKHRGMNTEAFF. In DNA, the CDR3 is TGCAGCGCAAAACACAGGGGCATGAACACTGAAGCTTTCTTT.

The chain recombines TRBV20-1 with TRBJ2-5; D gene uncertain. V gave up 5 bases and J gave up 1 base, with 11 bases separating them. The germline V gene has CDR1 DFQATT and CDR2 SNEGSKA (reference sequence). The CDR3 consists of 13 residues. Here the CDR3 reads CSAGYVAQETQYF. CDR3 coding DNA: TGCAGTGCTGGATATGTTGCCCAAGAGACCCAGTACTTC.

V gene TRBV5-6 combines with J gene TRBJ1-1; no firm D call. V lost 0 bases and J 1 base, leaving 10 bases between the germline ends. This CDR3 is built from 15 residues. Germline assignment: CDR1 SGHDT and CDR2 YYEEEE. CDR3 in amino acids: CASSLVVNPNTEAFF. CDR3 bases: TGTGCCAGCAGCTTGGTGGTAAATCCGAACACTGAAGCTTTCTTT.

This chain connects TRBV29-1 to TRBJ2-1; weak D call: TRBD1 (6 bases). Gene TRBJ2-7 matches the end of the DNA better, so the J call may be wrong. Germline V gene lookup returns CDR1 SQVTM and CDR2 ANQGSEA. The CDR3 consists of 14 residues. CDR3 nucleotides: TGCAGCGGCACGAGCCCCCAGGGGTACAATGAGCAGTACTTC. Its translation: CSGTSPQGYNEQYF.

The chain uses TRBV29-1 and TRBJ1-1; no definite D call. V was pared by 6 bases and J by 5 bases, with 16 bases between. The CDR3 loop spans 13 amino acids. CDR1 and CDR2 (germline): SQVTM, ANQGSEA. The CDR3 protein is CSVECGYGTEAFF. The CDR3 DNA reads as TGCAGCGTCGAATGTGGGTACGGGACTGAAGCTTTCTTT.

V gene TRBV28 combines with J gene TRBJ2-5; 7 bases agree with TRBD1. This CDR3 is 16 amino acids long. The V gene's germline CDR1 is MDHEN and CDR2 SYDVKM. Trimming at V came to 2 bases and at J to 2 bases, leaving 8 bases not matched to a gene. The CDR3: CASSLVGKGQQETQYF. The CDR3 DNA reads as TGTGCCAGCAGTTTAGTTGGCAAGGGACAGCAAGAGACCCAGTACTTC.

This clonotype was counted a single time. The rearrangement links TRBV6-1 to TRBJ2-3; D could derive from TRBD1 or TRBD2 (5 bases each). The CDR3 length is 12 residues. CDR1 is MNHNS, CDR2 SASEGT, per germline. Trimming pared 8 bases from V and 11 bases from J, leaving 17 bases between. CDR3 sequence reads: CASGGDSGLQYF. In DNA form, the CDR3 reads TGTGCCAGCGGGGGAGATAGTGGTTTGCAGTATTTT.

This chain joins TRBV27 and TRBJ2-3; D call uncertain. V lost 3 bases and J lost 1, with 14 bases in between. Germline CDR1 reads MNHEY; CDR2 reads SMNVEV (reference sequence). This CDR3 comprises 16 residues. CDR3 sequence reads: CASSLGFREGTDTQYF. The DNA for the CDR3 is TGTGCCAGCAGTTTGGGGTTCCGAGAGGGCACAGATACGCAGTATTTT.